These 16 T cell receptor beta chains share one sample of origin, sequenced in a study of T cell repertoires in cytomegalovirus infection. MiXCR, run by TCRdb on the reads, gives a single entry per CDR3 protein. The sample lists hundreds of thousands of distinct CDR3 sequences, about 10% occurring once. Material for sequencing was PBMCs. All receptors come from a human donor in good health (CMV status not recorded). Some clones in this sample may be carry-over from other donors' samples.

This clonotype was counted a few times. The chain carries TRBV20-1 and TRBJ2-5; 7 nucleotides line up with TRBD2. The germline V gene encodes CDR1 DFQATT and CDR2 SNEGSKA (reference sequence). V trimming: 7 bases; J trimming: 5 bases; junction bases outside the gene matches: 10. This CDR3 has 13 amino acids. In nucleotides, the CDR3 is TGCAGTGTCCTAGCCGGGGGGTTGGAGACCCAGTACTTC. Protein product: CSVLAGGLETQYF.

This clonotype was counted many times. Written as DNA, the CDR3 is TGTGCCAGCAGTTCTGGACAGGGCACTTACGAAAAACTGTTTTTT. Encoded protein: CASSSGQGTYEKLFF. The chain couples TRBV12-3 or TRBV12-4 to TRBJ1-4; 8 bases match TRBD1. The length of the CDR3 is 15 residues. Trimming cost V 4 bases and J 8 bases; bases outside gene matches: 9.

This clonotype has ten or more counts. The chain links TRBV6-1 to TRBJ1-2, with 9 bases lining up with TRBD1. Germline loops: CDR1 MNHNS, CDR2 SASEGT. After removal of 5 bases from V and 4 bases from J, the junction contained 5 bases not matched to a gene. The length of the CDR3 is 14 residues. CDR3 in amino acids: CASSPDRGPYGYTF. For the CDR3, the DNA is TGTGCCAGCAGTCCGGACAGGGGTCCCTATGGCTACACCTTC.

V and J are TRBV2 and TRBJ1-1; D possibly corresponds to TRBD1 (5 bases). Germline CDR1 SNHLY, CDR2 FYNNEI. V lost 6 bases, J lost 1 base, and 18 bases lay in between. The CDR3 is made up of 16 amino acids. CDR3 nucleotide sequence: TGTGCCAGCAGCGATGGGGGACGCGGTGGGAACACTGAAGCTTTCTTT. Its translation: CASSDGGRGGNTEAFF.

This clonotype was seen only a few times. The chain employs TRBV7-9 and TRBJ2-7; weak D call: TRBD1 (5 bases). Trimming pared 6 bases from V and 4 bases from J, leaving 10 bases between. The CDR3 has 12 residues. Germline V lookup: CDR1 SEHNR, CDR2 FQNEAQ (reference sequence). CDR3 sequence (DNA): TGTGCCAGCAGGCTCACAGGTTACGAGCAGTACTTC. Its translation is CASRLTGYEQYF.

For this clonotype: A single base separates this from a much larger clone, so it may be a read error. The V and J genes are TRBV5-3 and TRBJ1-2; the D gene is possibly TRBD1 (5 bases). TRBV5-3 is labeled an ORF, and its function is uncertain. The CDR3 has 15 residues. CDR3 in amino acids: CASSFRDGARYGYTF. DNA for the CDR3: TGTGCCAGCAGCTTCCGGGACGGGGCTCGCTATGGCTACACCTTC.

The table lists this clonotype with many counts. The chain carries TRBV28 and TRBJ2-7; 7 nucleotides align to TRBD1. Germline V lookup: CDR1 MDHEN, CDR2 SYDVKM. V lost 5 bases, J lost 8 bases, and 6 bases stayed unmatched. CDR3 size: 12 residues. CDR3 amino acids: CASSSRDSKQYF. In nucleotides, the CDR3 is TGTGCCAGCAGTAGCAGGGACAGCAAGCAGTACTTC.

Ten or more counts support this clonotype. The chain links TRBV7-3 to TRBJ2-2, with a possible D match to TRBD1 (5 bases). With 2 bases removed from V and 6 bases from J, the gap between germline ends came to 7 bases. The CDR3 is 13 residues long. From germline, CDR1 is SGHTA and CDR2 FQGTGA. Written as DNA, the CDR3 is TGTGCCAGCAGCTTAGGGGCAGCCGGGGAGCTGTTTTTT. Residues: CASSLGAAGELFF.

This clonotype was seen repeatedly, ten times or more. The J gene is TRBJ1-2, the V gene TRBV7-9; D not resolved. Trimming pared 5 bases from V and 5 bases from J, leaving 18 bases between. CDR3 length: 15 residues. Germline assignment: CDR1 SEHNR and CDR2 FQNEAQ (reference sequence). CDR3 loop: CASSPQTPIAYGYTF. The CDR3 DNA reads TGTGCCAGCAGCCCCCAGACCCCGATTGCTTATGGCTACACCTTC.

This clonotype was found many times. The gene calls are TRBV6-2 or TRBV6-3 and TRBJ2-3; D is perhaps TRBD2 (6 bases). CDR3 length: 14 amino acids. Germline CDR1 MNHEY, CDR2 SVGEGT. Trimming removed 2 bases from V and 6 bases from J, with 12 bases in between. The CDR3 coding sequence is TGTGCCAGCAGTTACGCGGGATATGCGGATACGCAGTATTTT. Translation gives CASSYAGYADTQYF.

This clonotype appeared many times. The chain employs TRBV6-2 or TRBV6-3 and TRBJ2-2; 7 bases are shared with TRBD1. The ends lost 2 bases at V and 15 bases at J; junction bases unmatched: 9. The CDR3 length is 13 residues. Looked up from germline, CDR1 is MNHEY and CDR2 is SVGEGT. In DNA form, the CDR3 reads TGTGCCAGCAGTTACCGGGACAGTGCAGTGTTGTTTTTT. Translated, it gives CASSYRDSAVLFF.

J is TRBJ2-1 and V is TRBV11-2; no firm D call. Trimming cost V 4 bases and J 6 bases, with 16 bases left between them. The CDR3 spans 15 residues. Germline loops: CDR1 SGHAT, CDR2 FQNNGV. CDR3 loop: CASSYGWARGNEQFF. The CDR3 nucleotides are TGTGCCAGCAGCTACGGTTGGGCCCGTGGCAATGAGCAGTTCTTC. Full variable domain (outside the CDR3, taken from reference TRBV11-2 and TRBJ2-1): EAGVAQSPRYKIIEKRQSVAFWCNPISGHATLYWYQQILGQGPKLLIQFQNNGVVDDSQLPKDRFSAERLKGVDSTLKIQPAKLEDSAVYLCASSYGWARGNEQFFGPGTRLTVL.

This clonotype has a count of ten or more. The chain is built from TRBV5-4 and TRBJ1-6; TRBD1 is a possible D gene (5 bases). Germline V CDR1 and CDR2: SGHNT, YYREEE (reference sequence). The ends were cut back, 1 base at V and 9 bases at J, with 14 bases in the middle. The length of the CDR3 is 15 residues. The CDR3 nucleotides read TGTGCCAGCAGCTTGCCGGGACTGGGGAGTTCACCCCTCCACTTT. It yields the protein CASSLPGLGSSPLHF.

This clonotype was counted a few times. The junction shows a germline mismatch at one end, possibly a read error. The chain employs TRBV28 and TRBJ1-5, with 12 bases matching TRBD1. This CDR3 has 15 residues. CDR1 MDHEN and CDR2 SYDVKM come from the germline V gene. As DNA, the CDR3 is TGCGCCACTGTCAGTCCGGGACAGGGGGCGGAAGCCCAGCATTTT. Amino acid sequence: CATVSPGQGAEAQHF.

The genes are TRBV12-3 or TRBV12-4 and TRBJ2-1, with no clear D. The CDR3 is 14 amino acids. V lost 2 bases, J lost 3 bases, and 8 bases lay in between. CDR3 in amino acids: CASSLNQLYNEQFF. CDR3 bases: TGTGCCAGCAGTTTAAATCAGCTCTACAATGAGCAGTTCTTC.

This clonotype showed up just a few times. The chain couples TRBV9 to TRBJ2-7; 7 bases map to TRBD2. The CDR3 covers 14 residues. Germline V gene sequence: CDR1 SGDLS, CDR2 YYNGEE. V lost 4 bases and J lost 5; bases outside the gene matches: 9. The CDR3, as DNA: TGTGCCAGCAGCCCCAGACTAGCCTTCCACGAGCAGTACTTC. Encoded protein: CASSPRLAFHEQYF.